The 28 T cell receptor beta chains in this list originate from one sample, sequenced in a study of T-cell reconstitution after alpha-beta-depleted transplantation in children. A library of TCRbeta sequences, prepared with unique molecular identifiers, was generated. One entry per CDR3 protein, called by TCRdb with MiXCR from the PCR reads. This table has about 290,000 distinct CDR3 sequences, over 7% appearing once. For these TCRs, the target antigens are not known. Study outcomes and limitations: Most T-cell counts and diversity one year after the transplant came from T cells that were newly produced.

The sequencing used peripheral blood, collected 360 days after TCRalphabeta/CD19-depleted stem cell transplant. The source is a female patient aged 2-10 years who had a stem cell transplant for Fanconi anemia, so the T cells may come from the graft donor.

This clonotype came up many times. The gene calls are TRBV5-1 and TRBJ1-5, with D unresolved. With 2 bases removed from V and 0 bases from J, the gap between germline ends came to 9 bases. CDR1 is SGHRS and CDR2 is YFSETQ in the germline V gene. There are 15 residues in the CDR3. CDR3 sequence: CASSLDGDSNQPQHF. CDR3 bases: TGCGCCAGCAGCTTAGACGGGGATAGCAATCAGCCCCAGCATTTT.

At least ten counts were recorded for this clonotype. This chain joins TRBV29-1 and TRBJ1-2; the match to TRBD1 covers 8 bases. The CDR3 length is 15 residues. CDR1 is SQVTM, CDR2 ANQGSEA, per germline. After removal of 7 bases from V and 7 bases from J, the junction contained 17 bases not matched to a gene. The CDR3 loop is CSAESLTGVYAGYTF. The CDR3 DNA follows: TGCAGCGCCGAATCCTTGACAGGGGTATATGCTGGCTACACCTTC.

This clonotype was seen many times. J is TRBJ1-5 and V is TRBV12-3 or TRBV12-4; no firm D call. Trimming left V 3 bases short and J 6 bases short, with 15 bases between. CDR3 length: 15 residues. The CDR3 spells CASSFRGFGSQPQHF. CDR3 in DNA: TGTGCCAGCAGTTTCCGGGGTTTTGGTTCTCAGCCCCAGCATTTT.

The chain recombines TRBV25-1 with TRBJ1-2; TRBD1 matches at 8 bases. Germline lookup yields CDR1 MGHDK and CDR2 SYGVNS. The V gene end was trimmed by 5 bases and the J gene end by 4 bases; junction bases not matched to a gene: 15. This CDR3 is built from 17 residues. In DNA, the CDR3 is TGTGCCAGCAGTTCCCGCCCCCGCAGGGGGCTTGGCTATGGCTACACCTTC. This codes for CASSSRPRRGLGYGYTF.

This clonotype was detected ten times or more. The chain joins TRBV29-1 to TRBJ2-1; no reliable D call. The CDR3 covers 12 residues. V lost 7 bases and J lost 4, with 11 bases in between. Germline values: CDR1 SQVTM, CDR2 ANQGSEA. Written as DNA, the CDR3 is TGCAGCGGCATGGATCGGTACAATGAGCAGTTCTTC. Amino acids: CSGMDRYNEQFF.

This clonotype was recorded many times. The chain carries TRBV7-6 and TRBJ2-3; D is unresolved. Germline V lookup: CDR1 SGHVS, CDR2 FNYEAQ. With 1 base removed from V and 4 bases from J, the gap between germline ends came to 9 bases. This CDR3 contains 14 residues. CDR3 coding DNA: TGTGCCAGCAGCTTAGGTACGGGCCCAGATACGCAGTATTTT. Translation gives CASSLGTGPDTQYF.

This clonotype has a handful of counts. This rearrangement joins TRBV7-3 to TRBJ2-2, with TRBD1 matching 9 bases. This CDR3 spans 18 amino acids. V gave up 4 bases and J gave up 0 bases; unmatched junction bases: 9. The germline gives CDR1 SGHTA, CDR2 FQGTGA. CDR3 in amino acids: CASSSPPGTGSNTGELFF. The CDR3 DNA sequence: TGTGCCAGCAGCTCACCTCCCGGGACAGGGTCGAACACCGGGGAGCTGTTTTTT.

This clonotype appeared many times. This chain joins TRBV20-1 and TRBJ2-3, with D perhaps matching TRBD1 (6 bases). Germline loops: CDR1 DFQATT, CDR2 SNEGSKA (reference sequence). The CDR3 is 13 amino acids. V dropped 6 bases and J dropped 1 base, with 11 bases sitting between them. The CDR3 region is CSANRQGTDTQYF. CDR3 sequence (DNA): TGCAGTGCGAATCGACAGGGCACAGATACGCAGTATTTT.

The V call is TRBV3-1, the J call TRBJ1-2; D not certain. This CDR3 has 14 residues. Germline CDR1 and CDR2: LGHDT and YNNKEL (reference sequence). Trimming cost V 2 bases and J 6 bases, with 13 bases left between them. CDR3 DNA: TGTGCCAGCAGCCAATCGGGTGGCAGCCATGGCTACACCTTC. Translation: CASSQSGGSHGYTF. Full variable domain (outside the CDR3, taken from reference TRBV3-1 and TRBJ1-2): DTAVSQTPKYLVTQMGNDKSIKCEQNLGHDTMYWYKQDSKKFLKIMFSYNNKELIINETVPNRFSPKSPDKAHLNLHINSLELGDSAVYFCASSQSGGSHGYTFGSGTRLTVV.

This clonotype was seen many times. The V call is TRBV7-3, the J call TRBJ2-1; 7 bases map to TRBD1. Germline CDR1 and CDR2: SGHTA and FQGTGA. Trimming at V came to 2 bases and at J to 8 bases, leaving 6 bases not matched to a gene. The CDR3 is 14 amino acids. CDR3 region: CASSLVGGADEQFF. Here the CDR3 DNA reads TGTGCCAGCAGCTTAGTAGGGGGCGCAGATGAGCAGTTCTTC.

The genes are TRBV6-1 and TRBJ2-4; D is ambiguous. The CDR3 length is 13 residues. V was shortened by 6 bases and J by 5 bases, with 11 bases between the two germline ends. Germline values: CDR1 MNHNS, CDR2 SASEGT. In nucleotides, the CDR3 is TGTGCCAGCAGGGAGTTAGGTCAAAACATTCAGTACTTC. Protein sequence: CASRELGQNIQYF.

This sequence joins TRBV7-6 and TRBJ1-2, with 7 bases identical to TRBD1. This CDR3 has 17 amino acids. Per germline, CDR1 SGHVS and CDR2 FNYEAQ. The V segment lost 5 bases and the J segment 2 bases; nucleotides outside the gene matches: 14. The CDR3 DNA is TGTGCCAGCAGCCCCACTCGATCCGGGACAGTCAACTATGGCTACACCTTC. It codes for CASSPTRSGTVNYGYTF.

The J gene is TRBJ2-7, the V gene TRBV3-1; perhaps D is TRBD1 or TRBD2 (6 bases each). V gave up 4 bases and J gave up 2 bases, with 15 bases separating them. The CDR3 length is 15 residues. Per the germline V gene, CDR1 is LGHDT and CDR2 is YNNKEL (reference sequence). The CDR3 region is CASSLAGHRAYEQYF. In DNA, the CDR3 is TGTGCCAGCAGCCTGGCGGGACACCGCGCCTACGAGCAGTACTTC.

This clonotype was counted at least ten times. This chain uses TRBV28 with TRBJ1-1; 7 nucleotides agree with TRBD1. This CDR3 is 15 amino acids long. The ends lost 6 bases at V and 4 bases at J; junction bases unmatched: 11. Germline V gene data show CDR1 as MDHEN and CDR2 as SYDVKM. Here the CDR3 DNA reads TGTGCCAGCAGCGACCCGACAGGGATGAGCACTGAAGCTTTCTTT. Residues: CASSDPTGMSTEAFF.

This clonotype was seen repeatedly, ten times or more. This chain joins TRBV20-1 and TRBJ1-1, with D unclear. This CDR3 comprises 14 residues. Trimming shortened V by 3 bases and J by 0 bases, and 11 bases separated the two germline ends. CDR1 is DFQATT and CDR2 is SNEGSKA in the germline V gene (reference sequence). CDR3 sequence (DNA): TGCAGTGCTAGTAGACCCCCAATGAACACTGAAGCTTTCTTT. This encodes CSASRPPMNTEAFF.

V is TRBV2 and J is TRBJ1-3, with no clear D. With 7 bases removed from V and 4 bases from J, the gap between germline ends came to 14 bases. Germline-derived CDR1 and CDR2 are SNHLY and FYNNEI. This CDR3 contains 14 residues. The CDR3 nucleotides read TGTGCCAGCATATCCATGAGGGCAGGAAACACCATATATTTT. Translated, it gives CASISMRAGNTIYF.

This clonotype has a handful of counts. CDR3 residues: CASSPGQIGELFF. The CDR3 DNA is TGTGCCAGCAGCCCCGGACAGATCGGGGAGCTGTTTTTT. The rearrangement uses TRBV7-3 and TRBJ2-2, with D tentatively TRBD1 (6 bases). Trimming pared 5 bases from V and 7 bases from J, leaving 11 bases between. The CDR3 has 13 amino acids. Germline values: CDR1 SGHTA, CDR2 FQGTGA.

This clonotype was detected a few times. The rearrangement uses TRBV18 and TRBJ2-4; D is unclear. Germline V gene data show CDR1 as KGHSH and CDR2 as LQKENI. This CDR3 has 15 amino acids. V dropped 3 bases and J dropped 7 bases, with 16 bases sitting between them. CDR3 in amino acids: CASSPSVGRGNIQYF. CDR3 DNA sequence: TGTGCCAGCTCACCCTCGGTTGGACGTGGGAACATTCAGTACTTC.

This clonotype was found many times. The rearrangement joins TRBV12-3 or TRBV12-4 to TRBJ2-5; weak D call: TRBD2 (5 bases). The CDR3 spans 14 residues. With 2 bases removed from V and 0 bases from J, the gap between germline ends came to 7 bases. Here the CDR3 DNA reads TGTGCCAGCAGTTTAACGAGGGACCAAGAGACCCAGTACTTC. Protein product: CASSLTRDQETQYF.

This clonotype was detected many times. The rearrangement links TRBV6-2 or TRBV6-3 to TRBJ1-1; D gene ambiguous. Germline V lookup: CDR1 MNHEY, CDR2 SVGEGT. V lost 5 bases and J lost 2, with 9 bases in between. This CDR3 has 13 residues. CDR3 residues: CASSASFNTEAFF. CDR3 sequence (DNA): TGTGCCAGCAGTGCCTCTTTTAACACTGAAGCTTTCTTT.

This clonotype came up many times. The rearrangement uses TRBV6-1 and TRBJ2-7; 11 positions match TRBD2. Trimming removed 4 bases from V and 3 bases from J; junction bases left unmatched: 2. Germline CDR1 MNHNS, CDR2 SASEGT. This CDR3 has 14 amino acids. DNA for the CDR3: TGTGCCAGCAGTGCGGGACTAGCGGACTACGAGCAGTACTTC. Translation: CASSAGLADYEQYF.

The V gene is TRBV6-1, the J gene TRBJ1-2; no clear D gene. Germline V lookup: CDR1 MNHNS, CDR2 SASEGT. The germline V and J ends were trimmed by 5 bases and 2 bases, with 6 bases remaining between them. The CDR3 extends over 12 amino acids. The CDR3 region is CASSFNNYGYTF. The CDR3 DNA reads as TGTGCCAGCAGTTTTAACAACTATGGCTACACCTTC.

A few counts support this clonotype. The chain employs TRBV7-8 and TRBJ1-4, with 7 bases lining up with TRBD1. This CDR3 has 14 amino acids. Germline assignment: CDR1 SGHVS and CDR2 FQNEAQ. The J segment lost 2 bases and the V segment lost 3 bases, leaving 0 bases of the junction unmatched. The CDR3 sequence: CASSLDRTNEKLFF. The CDR3 coding sequence is TGTGCCAGCAGCTTGGACAGGACTAATGAAAAACTGTTTTTT.

Many counts were recorded for this clonotype. The chain combines TRBV6-5 with TRBJ2-5; D remains ambiguous. Germline V gives CDR1 MNHEY, CDR2 SVGAGI. The length of the CDR3 is 13 residues. V was cut by 0 bases and J by 4 bases, with 6 bases left in between. The CDR3 nucleotides are TGTGCCAGCAGTTACTCAATGGGAGAGACCCAGTACTTC. Residues: CASSYSMGETQYF.

This clonotype was observed many times. The rearrangement uses TRBV28 and TRBJ1-5; D is ambiguous. This CDR3 is built from 12 residues. Trimming pared 7 bases from V and 0 bases from J, leaving 4 bases between. CDR1 is MDHEN and CDR2 is SYDVKM in the germline V gene. The CDR3 DNA follows: TGTGCCAGCACTAATAGCAATCAGCCCCAGCATTTT. Protein: CASTNSNQPQHF.

The chain recombines TRBV27 with TRBJ2-5; no firm D call. CDR1 and CDR2 from the germline V gene are MNHEY and SMNVEV (reference sequence). Trimming stripped 1 base from V and 0 bases from J, with 9 bases between. This CDR3 comprises 15 residues. CDR3 nucleotide sequence: TGTGCCAGCAGTTTATTTGGCAGGCACCAAGAGACCCAGTACTTC. This sequence encodes CASSLFGRHQETQYF.

In this sample, this clonotype turned up many times. The gene calls are TRBV20-1 and TRBJ2-5; 8 bases map to TRBD2. J gave up 4 bases and V 4 bases, and 8 bases lay outside the gene matches. CDR3 size: 14 residues. Looked up from germline, CDR1 is DFQATT and CDR2 is SNEGSKA (reference sequence). The CDR3 sequence: CSAIYGTSSETQYF. CDR3 bases: TGCAGTGCTATATACGGGACTAGTTCAGAGACCCAGTACTTC.

The chain uses TRBV7-2 and TRBJ1-1; tentative D call: TRBD1 (6 bases). This CDR3 is 14 amino acids long. Germline V gene lookup returns CDR1 SGHTA and CDR2 FQGNSA. The V gene lost 5 bases and the J gene lost 4 bases, with 14 bases spanning the gap. The CDR3 bases are TGTGCCAGCAGCCAGGGTACAGGGTCCACTGAAGCTTTCTTT. Amino acids: CASSQGTGSTEAFF.